This TCR beta chain was found in a study of vaccination and CD4 T cells after COVID-19. The time point is: late sampling 161 to 241 days after vaccination in three convalescent patients. Documented treatment: 10-day PBMC culture with coronavirus spike peptide pools or control peptides (ViraFEST assay). This clonotype came up a few times. Antigen unknown. V lost 7 bases, J lost 8 bases, and 15 bases stayed unmatched. There are 15 residues in the CDR3. Germline loops: CDR1 MNHEY, CDR2 SVGAGI. Sequenced with the Oncomine TCR Beta short-read assay was DNA taken from cultured CD4+ T cells. TCRdb recomputed calls from the PCR reads with MiXCR, one row per CDR3 protein. The table includes fewer than 25,000 distinct CDR3 sequences, around two fifths detected once.

Sequencing used CD4+ T cells from blood, cultured in vitro, obtained about 7 months after SARS-CoV-2 vaccination. The J gene is TRBJ1-2, the V gene TRBV6-5, with TRBD1 identical over 8 bases. This TCR was recovered from a human donor who had recovered from COVID-19. The CDR3 coding sequence is TGTGCCAGCAAGTTACTCTGGTACAGGGGGTACGGCTACACCTTC. This codes for CASKLLWYRGYGYTF.